This T cell receptor beta chain was captured by sequencing in a study of shared clonotypes between healthy human individuals (dated by TCRdb to between 2020 and 2021). General notes on the study: Two women and a few men aged 18 to 49 years were included in the cohort. Between about 0.94 and 8.9 billion PBMCs per donor were obtained by leukapheresis. The study deeply sequenced blood TCR repertoires of about 5 healthy adults to estimate repertoire size and the extent of clonotype sharing between individuals. For each donor, CD4 naive and CD4 memory were each run on three plates, CD8 naive on two plates, and CD8 memory on one plate. Libraries were prepared and TCR repertoires were sequenced by different laboratories using diverse techniques, in order to increase sequencing depth and limit assay-specific biases. On the study overall, not on this receptor specifically: Only blood was sampled, and tissue TCR repertoires likely differ from those in blood. Rarefaction of sorted-subset datasets indicated incomplete sequencing despite the large sequencing depth. Estimated clonotype richness was generally larger for naive than for memory subsets. Based on pairwise subsampling, the degree of clonotype sharing among donors was expected to be affected by sequencing depth. Sharing across a few donors was observed for about 5% of naive CD4, under 4% of naive CD8, over 2% of memory CD4, and about 0.4% of memory CD8 clonotypes. The small number of donors limited the genetic and exposure-history diversity represented. Clonotypes shared by all four sorted-subset donors showed higher generation probabilities than non-shared clonotypes.

This clone was picked up a small number of times. Its antigen target is currently unknown. No per-base quality is available; no much larger clone lies one base away. Using the deep immunoSEQ assay, TCR CDR3 regions were amplified from genomic DNA by multiplex PCR. For each cell subset, the extracted genomic DNA was distributed evenly across all wells of several immunoSEQ 96-well plates, and each plate served as one replicate. Each replicate PCR for sorted subsets received around 200 ng genomic DNA, equal to tens of thousands of T cell genomes. The purified libraries were quantified using a Qubit 3.0 fluorometer, sized with a Bioanalyzer 2100, and then quantified again using the KAPA Library Quantification kit. Each immunoSEQ 96-well plate was sequenced on its own single-read 150-cycle Illumina NextSeq 550 flow cell. From the authors' description of their analysis: Because only junctional sequences without quality scores were contained in the immunoSEQ output, filtering matching that applied to full-length reads could not be performed. Sequences were annotated with PyIR, a Python wrapper for IgBLAST v1.9, using IMGT germline references to assign V/J genes and CDR3. Reads were filtered out if the reads had weak V/J assignments (E-value above 1e-6), no CDR3, stop codons, out-of-frame junctions, or ambiguous translated residues. V3J clonotypes were defined by identical inferred V gene, J gene, and CDR3 amino acid sequence. Percentage overlap between repertoires was calculated by dividing the number of shared unique clonotypes by the size of the smaller repertoire. Richness of each repertoire was evaluated using RTK rarefaction, the Chao1 estimator, and Recon v2.1 estimates of unobserved clonotypes. Generation probabilities for all TCRbeta clonotypes obtained by the gDNA method from a few donors were computed using OLGA. TCRdb carries this immuneACCESS record with in-frame sequences only. Its versions omit some clonotypes, under half of them owing to an unresolved V gene in the studies checked, with the rest unexplained. The V and J calls and the clone size are those of that table, but D and trimming were determined from the DNA. The table for this sample lists about 1.1 million clones; roughly 80% of them were counted only once. The ten largest clones represent 0.89% of the sample.

Donors were healthy HIV-negative adults with no recently reported acute infections or vaccinations. Only Caucasian adults living in Nashville, Tennessee, USA were represented among the donors. CD4+ T cells were enriched by magnetic negative selection, after which naive cells were positively selected on CD45RA and the negative fraction was taken as the memory subset. Blood was obtained by leukapheresis, after which PBMCs were separated by Ficoll-Histopaque density gradient centrifugation and cryopreserved in liquid nitrogen vapor phase. Analytical flow cytometry was used to check the purity and quantity of each magnetically sorted T cell population. Genomic DNA was isolated from each sorted fraction and quantified by UV absorbance on a Nanodrop 2000c. Input material: memory CD4+ T cells from PBMCs. The cell subset or site tag for this specimen amounts to: CD45RA-negative fraction. The receptor was isolated from a man younger than 30 in good health. Some clones in this sample may be carry-over from other donors' samples.

The DNA sequence is as follows: TGTGCCAGCAGCTCCTTCTCCCGGAACACTGAAGCTTTCTTT. Translated, this is CASSSFSRNTEAFF. Here the chain combines TRBV5-6 and TRBJ1-1; the D gene is unclear. Based on the germline V gene, the CDR1 and CDR2 sequences are SGHDT and YYEEEE. The V end loses 3 bases and the J end loses 1 base, and a stretch of 10 bases separates them. From the cysteine up to the phenylalanine, the CDR3 has a length of 14 residues. CDR3 DNA is the only sequence kept; it has 42 bases, read in frame from the first base.